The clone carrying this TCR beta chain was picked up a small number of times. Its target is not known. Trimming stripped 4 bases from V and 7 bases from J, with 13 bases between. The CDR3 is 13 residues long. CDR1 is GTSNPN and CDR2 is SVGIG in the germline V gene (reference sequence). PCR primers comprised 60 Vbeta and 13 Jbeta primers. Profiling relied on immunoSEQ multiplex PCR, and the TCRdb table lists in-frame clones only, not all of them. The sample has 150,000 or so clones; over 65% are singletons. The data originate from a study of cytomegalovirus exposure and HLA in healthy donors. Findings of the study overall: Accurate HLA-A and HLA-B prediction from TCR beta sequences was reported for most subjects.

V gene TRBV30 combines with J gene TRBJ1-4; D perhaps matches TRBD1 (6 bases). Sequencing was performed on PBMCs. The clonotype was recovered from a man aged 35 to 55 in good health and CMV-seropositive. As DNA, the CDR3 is TGTGCCTGGAATCCAGGGGTCGGTGAAAAACTGTTTTTT. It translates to CAWNPGVGEKLFF.